Following are 32 T cell receptor beta chains from one sample sequenced in a study of cytomegalovirus exposure and HLA in healthy donors. The PCR was carried out with 60 Vbeta primers and 13 Jbeta primers. TCRdb's copy holds only in-frame clones and misses some; the assay was immunoSEQ multiplex PCR. The sample lists 45,000 to 65,000 clones, about two thirds occurring once. The material sequenced was PBMCs. The receptors derive from a woman between 50 and 59 years old in good health and CMV-seropositive.

This clone has only a few counts. The genes are TRBV5-4 and TRBJ2-4; maybe TRBD1 (6 bases). Per germline, CDR1 SGHNT and CDR2 YYREEE (reference sequence). This CDR3 is built from 14 residues. With 4 bases removed from V and 9 bases from J, the gap between germline ends came to 17 bases. The CDR3 region is CASSKDSSRVIQYF. The CDR3 bases are TGTGCCAGCAGCAAGGACAGTAGTAGAGTCATTCAGTACTTC.

This rearrangement joins TRBV7-8 to TRBJ2-7; tentatively, D is TRBD1 (5 bases). Trimming took off 4 bases at V and 3 bases at J, with 19 bases between the two ends. This CDR3 spans 16 amino acids. Germline CDR1 SGHVS, CDR2 FQNEAQ. The CDR3 reads CASSSDSPKENYEQYF. The CDR3 DNA is TGTGCCAGCAGCTCCGACAGTCCAAAAGAAAACTACGAGCAGTACTTC.

This clone is a singleton in its sample. The chain uses TRBV5-1 and TRBJ2-5; TRBD2 might be the D (6 bases). Deletions cut 1 base from V and 5 bases from J, with 12 bases between. This CDR3 comprises 14 residues. Germline assignment: CDR1 SGHRS and CDR2 YFSETQ. CDR3 loop: CASSLRGAGETQYF. The CDR3 nucleotides read TGCGCCAGCAGCTTGAGAGGGGCGGGGGAGACCCAGTACTTC.

The chain joins TRBV4-1 to TRBJ1-2; D ambiguous. Germline V CDR1 and CDR2: MGHRA, YSYEKL. Trimming took off 0 bases at V and 10 bases at J, with 21 bases between the two ends. This CDR3 has 16 amino acids. In DNA, the CDR3 is TGCGCCAGCAGCCAAGATCAGTTGGCATCCTGGAGAGACTACACCTTC. Translation gives CASSQDQLASWRDYTF.

Only one count was recorded for this clone. This chain links TRBV4-2 with TRBJ2-1, with D tentatively TRBD2 (5 bases). This CDR3 has 15 residues. The germline V gene encodes CDR1 LGHNA and CDR2 YNFKEQ. V gave up 8 bases and J gave up 0 bases, with 14 bases separating them. CDR3 loop: CASLATNASYNEQFF. Written as DNA, the CDR3 is TGTGCCAGCCTAGCTACAAATGCCTCCTACAATGAGCAGTTCTTC.

In DNA form, the CDR3 reads TGTGCCAGCAGCGACCCGACAGGGAAATTTAGAAATGAGCAGTTCTTC. It encodes CASSDPTGKFRNEQFF. The genes are TRBV7-3 and TRBJ2-1; TRBD1 matches at 7 bases. CDR1 is SGHTA, CDR2 FQGTGA, per germline. The V and J ends lost 5 bases and 7 bases, in that order; junction bases with no gene match: 14. CDR3 length: 16 residues.

The V gene is TRBV27, the J gene TRBJ2-7, with 8 bases fitting TRBD2. The ends lost 2 bases at V and 3 bases at J; junction bases unmatched: 3. This CDR3 has 14 residues. The germline V gene encodes CDR1 MNHEY and CDR2 SMNVEV (reference sequence). CDR3 bases: TGTGCCAGCAGTTTACGGGGGGGACGCTACGAGCAGTACTTC. It translates to CASSLRGGRYEQYF.

The CDR3 bases are TGTGCTAGTGGTTTTGCGTCTAGGATCTACGAGCAGTACTTC. It translates to CASGFASRIYEQYF. The rearrangement uses TRBV12-5 and TRBJ2-7; D gene ambiguous. The V gene lost 3 bases and the J gene lost 3 bases, with 12 bases spanning the gap. CDR1 LGHNT and CDR2 FRNRAP come from the germline V gene. This CDR3 contains 14 residues.

In this sample, this clone turned up a few times. V usage is TRBV5-4 and J usage is TRBJ1-1; D remains ambiguous. CDR1 and CDR2 (germline): SGHNT, YYREEE (reference sequence). The CDR3 extends over 15 amino acids. V gave up 6 bases and J gave up 3 bases, with 18 bases separating them. The CDR3 loop is CASTDTGMLDTEAFF. DNA for the CDR3: TGTGCCAGCACCGATACGGGGATGTTGGACACTGAAGCTTTCTTT.

The chain joins TRBV5-1 to TRBJ1-1; the match to TRBD1 covers 7 bases. This CDR3 comprises 16 residues. Losses at the gene ends were 5 bases for V and 0 bases for J; bases not matched to a gene: 10. Germline V gives CDR1 SGHRS, CDR2 YFSETQ. The CDR3: CASRRRTGGMNTEAFF. In nucleotides, the CDR3 is TGCGCCAGCAGGCGCCGGACAGGAGGTATGAACACTGAAGCTTTCTTT.

CDR3 sequence reads: CAILDRARGEQYF. The CDR3 nucleotides are TGTGCCATACTAGACAGGGCCCGAGGCGAGCAGTACTTC. This chain links TRBV13 with TRBJ2-7; 7 bases fit TRBD1. Germline V gene data show CDR1 as PRHDT and CDR2 as FYEKMQ (reference sequence). This CDR3 is 13 amino acids long. With 10 bases clipped from V and 6 bases from J, the junction kept 12 bases outside the gene matches.

The chain couples TRBV14 to TRBJ1-1; D is unclear. Germline V gene lookup returns CDR1 SGHDN and CDR2 FVKESK. The ends were cut back, 0 bases at V and 1 base at J, with 3 bases in the middle. This CDR3 is built from 13 residues. CDR3 residues: CASSQDRNTEAFF. The CDR3 nucleotides are TGTGCCAGCAGCCAAGATCGGAACACTGAAGCTTTCTTT.

This clone was recorded once. The J gene is TRBJ2-6, the V gene TRBV9, with TRBD1 identical over 7 bases. CDR3 length: 17 amino acids. Unmatched junction bases numbered 7, after V lost 4 bases and J lost 0 bases. Germline CDR1 SGDLS, CDR2 YYNGEE. CDR3 loop: CASSPTGAPSGANVLTF. CDR3 nucleotide sequence: TGTGCCAGCAGCCCAACAGGGGCTCCCTCTGGGGCCAACGTCCTGACTTTC.

The chain employs TRBV28 and TRBJ1-1; 7 positions match TRBD1. Unmatched junction bases numbered 7, after V lost 0 bases and J lost 6 bases. This CDR3 contains 15 residues. Germline loops: CDR1 MDHEN, CDR2 SYDVKM. The CDR3, as DNA: TGTGCCAGCAGTTTATGGCAGACAGGGAGGCCTGAAGCTTTCTTT. The encoded protein is CASSLWQTGRPEAFF.

The rearrangement joins TRBV5-1 to TRBJ2-3, with 7 bases matching TRBD2. CDR1 is SGHRS, CDR2 YFSETQ, per germline. Unmatched junction bases numbered 2, after V lost 1 base and J lost 3 bases. CDR3 size: 14 residues. The CDR3 coding sequence is TGCGCCAGCAGCTTGCCTAGCGGAACAGATACGCAGTATTTT. Translating gives CASSLPSGTDTQYF.

Only a few counts were recorded for this clone. The chain couples TRBV7-2 to TRBJ2-4; D is perhaps TRBD1 (6 bases). This CDR3 has 15 amino acids. Germline assignment: CDR1 SGHTA and CDR2 FQGNSA. Trimming cost V 5 bases and J 6 bases, with 17 bases left between them. The CDR3 is CASSPTPGQINIQYF. CDR3 coding DNA: TGTGCCAGCAGCCCTACTCCGGGACAAATAAACATTCAGTACTTC.

This rearrangement joins TRBV28 to TRBJ2-1, with D possibly being TRBD2 (5 bases). The CDR3 is made up of 15 amino acids. Trimming removed 3 bases from V and 3 bases from J, with 12 bases in between. Germline V gene lookup returns CDR1 MDHEN and CDR2 SYDVKM. Here the CDR3 DNA reads TGTGCCAGCAGTTTTGAGGGATCTAACTACAATGAGCAGTTCTTC. Encoded protein: CASSFEGSNYNEQFF.

This clone came up a few times. The chain is built from TRBV27 and TRBJ1-2, with 7 positions matching TRBD1. The J segment lost 3 bases and the V segment lost 6 bases, leaving 10 bases of the junction unmatched. This CDR3 contains 15 residues. The germline CDR1 and CDR2 sequences are MNHEY and SMNVEV (reference sequence). This CDR3 reads CASSSAGGYHYGYTF. In nucleotides, the CDR3 is TGTGCCAGCAGCTCCGCAGGGGGTTATCACTATGGCTACACCTTC.

The V call is TRBV2, the J call TRBJ1-1; no clear D. CDR1 and CDR2 from the germline V gene are SNHLY and FYNNEI. Trimming removed 4 bases from V and 11 bases from J, with 11 bases in between. This CDR3 has 11 residues. CDR3 protein: CASSVTFGAFF. CDR3 DNA sequence: TGTGCCAGCAGTGTCACCTTCGGGGCTTTCTTT.

V and J are TRBV11-2 and TRBJ1-5; D is unresolved. The CDR3 is 15 amino acids. The ends were cut back, 0 bases at V and 2 bases at J, with 8 bases in the middle. Germline V gives CDR1 SGHAT, CDR2 FQNNGV. This CDR3 reads CASSLEGFGNQPQHF. CDR3 DNA: TGTGCCAGCAGCTTAGAGGGCTTTGGCAATCAGCCCCAGCATTTT.

J is TRBJ2-7 and V is TRBV6-5; a possible D gene is TRBD2 (6 bases). Germline CDR1 reads MNHEY; CDR2 reads SVGAGI. This CDR3 contains 15 residues. The V end was cut by 7 bases, the J end by 1 base, with 17 bases between. This chain's CDR3 is CASMTPGGGSYEQYF. CDR3 nucleotides: TGTGCCAGCATGACCCCCGGGGGAGGATCCTACGAGCAGTACTTC.

The genes are TRBV21-1 and TRBJ1-2. TRBV21-1 is tagged as a pseudogene. This CDR3 comprises 12 residues. The CDR3 nucleotides read TGTGCCAGCAGCAAAGAAGGTGAGGTCTACACCTTC. Translation: CASSKEGEVYTF.

The chain recombines TRBV19 with TRBJ1-5, with D possibly being TRBD1 (6 bases). Germline assignment: CDR1 LNHDA and CDR2 SQIVND (reference sequence). The CDR3 has 15 amino acids. The V gene lost 5 bases and the J gene lost 6 bases, with 17 bases spanning the gap. CDR3 loop: CASSSYSRGIQPQHF. The CDR3 region has the DNA TGTGCCAGTAGTTCCTATTCCAGGGGAATTCAGCCCCAGCATTTT.

The chain joins TRBV4-1 to TRBJ1-5; D not certain. This CDR3 is 15 amino acids long. The germline gives CDR1 MGHRA, CDR2 YSYEKL. The V end lost 0 bases, the J end lost 8 bases, and 14 bases lay between the germline ends. The CDR3 nucleotides read TGCGCCAGCAGCCAAGAACGGGGTCTGGGGAAGCCCCAGCATTTT. It specifies CASSQERGLGKPQHF.

The chain has TRBV5-1 and TRBJ2-3; TRBD2 aligns across 8 bases. With 0 bases clipped from V and 5 bases from J, the junction kept 2 bases outside the gene matches. This CDR3 has 14 residues. Germline V CDR1 and CDR2: SGHRS, YFSETQ. The CDR3 bases are TGCGCCAGCAGCTTGGAGCTAGCGGGAGATACGCAGTATTTT. Encoded protein: CASSLELAGDTQYF.

This clone was observed a handful of times. The chain is built from TRBV10-3 and TRBJ1-5; D is ambiguous. V dropped 2 bases and J dropped 3 bases, with 5 bases sitting between them. Germline-derived CDR1 and CDR2 are ENHRY and SYGVKD. The CDR3 spans 13 residues. CDR3 in amino acids: CAISENNNQPQHF. The DNA of the CDR3 is TGTGCCATCAGTGAGAACAACAATCAGCCCCAGCATTTT.

V gene TRBV9 combines with J gene TRBJ2-5; 13 nucleotides agree with TRBD2. Losses at the gene ends were 4 bases for V and 3 bases for J; bases not matched to a gene: 6. CDR1 SGDLS and CDR2 YYNGEE come from the germline V gene. The CDR3 covers 16 residues. Here the CDR3 DNA reads TGTGCCAGCAGCCCCGATGGACTAGCGGGGGAAGAGACCCAGTACTTC. Its protein is CASSPDGLAGEETQYF.

This clone was counted a few times. The rearrangement uses TRBV29-1 and TRBJ2-2; no clear D. CDR1 and CDR2 from the germline V gene are SQVTM and ANQGSEA. The CDR3 contains 14 residues. V was shortened by 3 bases and J by 1 base, with 9 bases between the two germline ends. The CDR3 nucleotides read TGCAGCGTTGACGGGTTGGGGAACACCGGGGAGCTGTTTTTT. As protein: CSVDGLGNTGELFF.

This sequence joins TRBV28 and TRBJ1-3, with 7 bases matching TRBD1. The ends lost 5 bases at V and 3 bases at J; junction bases unmatched: 4. The CDR3 runs 14 residues. Germline CDR1 is MDHEN and CDR2 is SYDVKM. The CDR3 region is CASSPGTVGNTIYF. The CDR3 bases are TGTGCCAGCAGTCCTGGGACAGTTGGAAACACCATATATTTT.

The chain couples TRBV18 to TRBJ2-7; D is possibly TRBD2 (6 bases). The germline V gene encodes CDR1 KGHSH and CDR2 LQKENI. Trimming shortened V by 8 bases and J by 5 bases, and 16 bases separated the two germline ends. This CDR3 region has 13 residues. In nucleotides, the CDR3 is TGTGCCAGCCGTCGGGGGAAGGAGGACGAGCAGTACTTC. Amino acid sequence: CASRRGKEDEQYF.

The genes are TRBV5-4 and TRBJ2-7; D perhaps matches TRBD2 (6 bases). The V end was cut by 2 bases, the J end by 2 bases, with 11 bases between. The CDR3 is made up of 14 amino acids. Germline V gene sequence: CDR1 SGHNT, CDR2 YYREEE (reference sequence). CDR3 protein: CASSFGGDPYEQYF. In nucleotides, the CDR3 is TGTGCCAGCAGCTTCGGGGGAGACCCCTACGAGCAGTACTTC.

This rearrangement joins TRBV4-3 to TRBJ2-3, with no clear D. Germline V gives CDR1 LGHNA, CDR2 YSLEER. V lost 4 bases, J lost 2 bases, and 13 bases lay in between. The CDR3 totals 15 residues. The CDR3 region is CASSRDLGSTDTQYF. For the CDR3, the DNA is TGCGCCAGCAGCCGCGATCTTGGTTCCACAGATACGCAGTATTTT.